This TCR beta chain stems from a study of PD-L1 blockade in urothelial cancer. Study in general: Administration of atezolizumab to patients began around 2014, at 1,200 mg intravenously every 3 weeks. Bladder-origin urothelial cancer in males covered most of the roughly 29 patients. Samples came from 3 weeks, at the second dose, and 6 weeks into treatment. Findings and limits, study-wide: Better survival was predicted by below-median pretreatment blood TCR clonality.

A single count supports this clone. Its target is not known. Documented time point: pretreatment peripheral blood. Method: immunoSEQ multiplex PCR; TCRdb's copy keeps in-frame clones and lacks some. The table lists fewer than 75,000 clones, 90% of them singletons. After removal of 6 bases from V and 0 bases from J, the junction contained 7 bases not matched to a gene. This CDR3 comprises 15 residues. Germline loops: CDR1 SNHLY, CDR2 FYNNEI. The starting material was PBMCs, obtained around atezolizumab (anti-PD-L1) treatment. The V call is TRBV2, the J call TRBJ1-1; 7 bases align to TRBD1. The source of this sequence is a man aged 65 to 85 with urothelial cancer. This chain's CDR3 is CASRRVDRMNTEAFF. In DNA, the CDR3 is TGTGCCAGCAGACGCGTGGACAGGATGAACACTGAAGCTTTCTTT.